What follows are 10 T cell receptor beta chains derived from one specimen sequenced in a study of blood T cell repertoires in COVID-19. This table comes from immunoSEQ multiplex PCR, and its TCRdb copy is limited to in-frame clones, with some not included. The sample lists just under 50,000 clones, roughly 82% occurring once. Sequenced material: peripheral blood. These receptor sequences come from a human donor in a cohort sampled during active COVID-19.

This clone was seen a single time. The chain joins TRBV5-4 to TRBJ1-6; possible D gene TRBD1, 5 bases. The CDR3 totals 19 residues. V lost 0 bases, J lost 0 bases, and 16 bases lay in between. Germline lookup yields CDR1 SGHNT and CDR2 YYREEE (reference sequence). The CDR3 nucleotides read TGTGCCAGCAGCTTGGGGGGAGGGGCGAGAGGCTCCTATAATTCACCCCTCCACTTT. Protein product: CASSLGGGARGSYNSPLHF.

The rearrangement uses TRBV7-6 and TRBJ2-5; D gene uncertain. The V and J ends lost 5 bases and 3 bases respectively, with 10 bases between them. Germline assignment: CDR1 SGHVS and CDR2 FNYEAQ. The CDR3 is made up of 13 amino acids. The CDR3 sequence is CASSPYNKETQYF. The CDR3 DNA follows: TGTGCCAGCAGCCCCTATAATAAAGAGACCCAGTACTTC. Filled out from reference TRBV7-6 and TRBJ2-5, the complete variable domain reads GAGVSQSPRYKVTKRGQDVALRCDPISGHVSLYWYRQALGQGPEFLTYFNYEAQQDKSGLPNDRFSAERPEGSISTLTIQRTEQRDSAMYRCASSPYNKETQYFGPGTRLLVL.

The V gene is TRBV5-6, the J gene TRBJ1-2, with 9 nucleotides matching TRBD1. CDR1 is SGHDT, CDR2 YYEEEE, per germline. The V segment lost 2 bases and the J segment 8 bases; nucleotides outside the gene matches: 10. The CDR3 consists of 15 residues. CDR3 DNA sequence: TGTGCCAGCAGCTTCCGGGACAGGGCGAGTGGGGGCTACACCTTC. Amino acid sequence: CASSFRDRASGGYTF.

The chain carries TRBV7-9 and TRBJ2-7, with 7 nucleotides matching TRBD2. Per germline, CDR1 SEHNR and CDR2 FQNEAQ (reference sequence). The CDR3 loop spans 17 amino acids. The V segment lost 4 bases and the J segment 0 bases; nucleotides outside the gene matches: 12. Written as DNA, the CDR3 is TGTGCCAGCAGCTCCCGCCTAACCCGGGACTACTCCTACGAGCAGTACTTC. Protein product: CASSSRLTRDYSYEQYF.

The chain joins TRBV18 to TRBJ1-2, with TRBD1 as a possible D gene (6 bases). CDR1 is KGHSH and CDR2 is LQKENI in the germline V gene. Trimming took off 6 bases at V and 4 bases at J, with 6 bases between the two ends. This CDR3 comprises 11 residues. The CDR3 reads CASSDSYGYTF. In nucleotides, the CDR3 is TGTGCCAGCTCGGACAGCTATGGCTACACCTTC.

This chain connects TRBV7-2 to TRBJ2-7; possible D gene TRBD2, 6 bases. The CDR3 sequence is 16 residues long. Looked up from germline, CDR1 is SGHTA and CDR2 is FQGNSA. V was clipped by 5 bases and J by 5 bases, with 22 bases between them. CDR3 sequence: CASSTGGVGGENEQYF. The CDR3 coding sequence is TGTGCCAGCAGCACGGGTGGGGTAGGCGGGGAAAACGAGCAGTACTTC.

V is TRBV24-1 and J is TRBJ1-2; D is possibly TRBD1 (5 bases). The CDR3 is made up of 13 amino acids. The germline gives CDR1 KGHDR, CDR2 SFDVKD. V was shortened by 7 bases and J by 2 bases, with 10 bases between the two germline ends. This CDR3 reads CATRGGGNYGYTF. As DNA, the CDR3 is TGTGCCACCAGGGGGGGAGGAAACTATGGCTACACCTTC.

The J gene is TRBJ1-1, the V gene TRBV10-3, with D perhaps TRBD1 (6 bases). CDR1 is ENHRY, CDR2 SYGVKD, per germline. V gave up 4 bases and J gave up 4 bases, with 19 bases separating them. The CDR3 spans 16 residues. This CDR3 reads CAISGPTGLMGTEAFF. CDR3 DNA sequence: TGTGCCATCAGTGGGCCCACAGGGCTCATGGGCACTGAAGCTTTCTTT.

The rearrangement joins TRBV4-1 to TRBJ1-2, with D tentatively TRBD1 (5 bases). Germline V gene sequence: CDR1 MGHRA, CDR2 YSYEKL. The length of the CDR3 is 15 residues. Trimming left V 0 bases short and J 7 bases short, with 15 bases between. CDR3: CASSQEAGPESGYTF. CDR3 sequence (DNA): TGCGCCAGCAGCCAAGAAGCAGGGCCAGAGAGTGGCTACACCTTC.

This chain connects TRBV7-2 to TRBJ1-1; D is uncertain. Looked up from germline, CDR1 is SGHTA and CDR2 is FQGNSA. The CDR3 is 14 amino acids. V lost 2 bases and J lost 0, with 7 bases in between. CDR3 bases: TGTGCCAGCAGCTTATTCGCAGTGAACACTGAAGCTTTCTTT. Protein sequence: CASSLFAVNTEAFF.